This paragraph covers one TCR beta chain sequence. No cognate antigen has been identified for it. No base-level quality is on record; no much larger clone is a single base apart. Inclusion was restricted to participants for whom at least one PBMC sample before ART initiation and at least two post-ART samples were available. Treatment was received in the United States of America by all participants with HIV. Cryopreserved samples of about 0.9-11 million PBMC were thawed and washed before DNA extraction. At the time of the earliest PBMC sample for each participant with HIV, ages ranged from about 20 to 54 years. Per participant, PBMC samples came from 1-4 timepoints prior to ART initiation and 2-8 timepoints following ART initiation, for a median of 7 samples. Serial HIV viral load, CD4+ T-cell count, ART history and demographic data were obtained for every participant. Genomic DNA was extracted from unsorted PBMC with a Qiagen kit on a QIAcube, processed in batches of 12 samples.

These data belong to a study of long-term antiretroviral therapy in people with HIV (dated by TCRdb to 2022 to 2024). In the study overall: The earliest samples were collected roughly a decade before the 2015 WHO recommendation for immediate ART, at a time when ART was usually postponed until CD4 counts fell. This retrospective serial study examined whether starting ART and sustained HIV suppression were associated with changes in the composition and diversity of the TRB repertoire in peripheral blood. From 30 to 35 adults with confirmed HIV infection, the cohort provided 150 to 200 cryopreserved PBMC samples, gathered serially across a mean of around six years (range 1-12). No cross-contamination during QIAcube processing was shown when test extractions of a monoclonal T-cell line were performed alongside some 33 polyclonal samples. About 35% of the 30 participants with HIV were female.

CDR1 and CDR2 were assigned from the germline V gene as SGHVS and FNYEAQ. V lost 3 bases and J lost 2 bases, and the count of bases not matched to a germline gene is 2. From cysteine to phenylalanine, the CDR3 is 14 amino acids long. Of all the DNA, just the CDR3 is kept, 42 bases in frame from base 1. General findings and caveats noted by the study authors: HIV repertoires had narrower CDR3 length ranges than controls, and the network structure suggested an antigen-experienced repertoire that shifted only slightly toward naive after ART. Expanded TRB clones identified before ART initiation dominated the repertoire across all time points, though the dominance fluctuated and decreased in many PLHIV after ART. Because pre-ART samples had limited cell numbers, profiling was done on unsorted PBMC rather than on sorted CD4+ and CD8+ T cells. Inferences about post-ART repertoire changes are limited because no data were available on ART adherence, viral resistance or therapy changes. Limited PBMC availability meant only the TCR beta chain was sequenced, without alpha chain pairing. A significant increase in TRB diversity was found to be associated with ART initiation, although TRB diversity was observed to remain significantly below that of transplant donor controls even after long-term ART. Samples dated from 2004 to 2017, and the ART regimens used may be less effective than current ones.

Sequencing of the TRB variable region was done with the immunoSEQ hsTCRB v3.0 assay at survey level resolution. The targeted TRB sequencing depth was about 35,000-55,000 T-cell genomes per sample. An Illumina MiSeq with a v3 150-cycle kit was used to sequence the pooled TRB libraries. The source study handled its data this way. Analysis of repertoires was carried out in R inside a reproducible Nextflow workflow spanning QC, data transformation and analysis. LymphoSeq2, an R package for AIRR-Seq data exploration, was used to implement custom analyses. After excluding several samples that yielded fewer than 5000 total TRB sequences, some 180 HIV repertoires remained for analysis. Among the approximately 180 retained HIV repertoires, some 57 were collected before ART initiation and approximately 130 were collected after ART initiation. Repertoires were downsampled to 5000 TRB nucleotide sequences, with summary statistics averaged over 100 downsampling iterations. The analysis kept only TRB sequences whose CDR3 regions were at least seven amino acids long. Two measures captured diversity: a Shannon entropy-derived clonality score and the Gini coefficient. In the repertoire networks, any two of the top 5000 CDR3 amino acid sequences were connected whenever the two sequences differed by an edit distance of one. For TRB CDR3 amino acid sequences, antigen specificity groups and MHC restriction were predicted with GLIPH2. To flag known associations with CMV, EBV, HIV or tissue antigens, CDR3 amino acid sequences were compared against VDJdb and McPAS-TCR. Pre-ART, post-ART and control groups were compared with Wilcoxon signed-rank tests and Holm-Bonferroni correction. TCRdb provides this immuneACCESS table in a form limited to in-frame rearrangements. Some clones are lacking; in checked studies, under half of them reflect an unresolved V gene, and why the rest are absent is not known. Clonal size and the V and J genes are those of that table, whereas D and trimming came from the DNA. For this sample there are some 17,000 clones; about 80% appear just once. The top ten clonotypes cover roughly 8.3% of the sample.

The source was unsorted PBMCs, collected 0.3 years before starting antiretroviral therapy. The TCR originated in a man aged 45-65 years with HIV. The V and J segments used are TRBV7-6 and TRBJ2-3; TRBD2 agrees with 7 junctional bases. The CDR3 in this case is CASSFLADTDTQYF. The sequence in DNA is TGTGCCAGCAGCTTCCTAGCGGACACAGATACGCAGTATTTT.